This T cell receptor (beta chain) comes out of a study of blood T cell repertoires in COVID-19. Overall study context: Material from acute and convalescent COVID-19 was sourced from the United States, Italy and Spain. T cells, B-cell-depleted T cells, or PBMCs provided the cDNA or gDNA that served as material.

One Seattle source followed patients from active infection through their disease course. Original data processing: It was from reference gene primer amplification that nucleated cell counts were estimated. The repertoire was sequenced with immunoSEQ multiplex PCR; TCRdb's copy has only in-frame clones and lacks some. V and J calls and clone size are those listed in that table; D and trimming were worked out from the DNA. The sample records 140,000 to 150,000 clones, 75% to 90% being singletons. The TCR was taken from a woman aged 55-70 years with COVID-19, enrolled during active disease. The sequenced material came from peripheral blood.

CDR3 DNA: TGTGCCAGCAGCCCACAGGGGGCATCGAACACCGGGGAGCTGTTTTTT. Amino acid sequence: CASSPQGASNTGELFF. The chain has TRBV7-2 and TRBJ2-2, with TRBD1 identical over 9 bases. Trimming removed 5 bases from V and 0 bases from J; junction bases left unmatched: 4. The CDR3 consists of 16 residues. Per germline, CDR1 SGHTA and CDR2 FQGNSA.